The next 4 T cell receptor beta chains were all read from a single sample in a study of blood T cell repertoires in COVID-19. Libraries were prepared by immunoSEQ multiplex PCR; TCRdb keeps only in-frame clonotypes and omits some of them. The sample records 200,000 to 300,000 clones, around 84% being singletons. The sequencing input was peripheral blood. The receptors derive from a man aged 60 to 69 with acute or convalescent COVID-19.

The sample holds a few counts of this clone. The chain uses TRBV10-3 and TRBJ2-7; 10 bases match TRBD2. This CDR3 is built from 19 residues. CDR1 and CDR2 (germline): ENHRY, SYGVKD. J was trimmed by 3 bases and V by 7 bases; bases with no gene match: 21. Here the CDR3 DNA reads TGTGCCATCACCCCAGGTATGGGAGCCCTAGCGGGGGAGGTCTACGAGCAGTACTTC. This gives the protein CAITPGMGALAGEVYEQYF.

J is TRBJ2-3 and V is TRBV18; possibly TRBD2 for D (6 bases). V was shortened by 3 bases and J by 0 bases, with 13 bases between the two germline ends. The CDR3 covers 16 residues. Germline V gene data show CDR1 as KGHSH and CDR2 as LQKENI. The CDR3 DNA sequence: TGTGCCAGCTCACCTATGGGACTCCACAGCACAGATACGCAGTATTTT. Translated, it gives CASSPMGLHSTDTQYF.

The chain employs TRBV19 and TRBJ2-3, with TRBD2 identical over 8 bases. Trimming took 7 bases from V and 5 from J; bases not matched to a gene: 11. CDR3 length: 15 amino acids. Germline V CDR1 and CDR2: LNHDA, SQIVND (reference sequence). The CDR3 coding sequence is TGTGCCAGTAAGCCAGGCGGGGGGCTCGGAGATACGCAGTATTTT. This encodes CASKPGGGLGDTQYF. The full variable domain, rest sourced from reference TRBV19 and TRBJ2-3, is DGGITQSPKYLFRKEGQNVTLSCEQNLNHDAMYWYRQDPGQGLRLIYYSQIVNDFQKGDIAEGYSVSREKKESFPLTVTSAQKNPTAFYLCASKPGGGLGDTQYFGPGTRLTVL.

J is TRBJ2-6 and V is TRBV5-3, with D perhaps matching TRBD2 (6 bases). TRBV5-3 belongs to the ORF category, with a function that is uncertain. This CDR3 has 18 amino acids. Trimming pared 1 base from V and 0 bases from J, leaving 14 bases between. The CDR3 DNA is TGTGCCAGAAGCTTGTTTTGCGGGGAAATCTCTGGGGCCAACGTCCTGACTTTC. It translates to CARSLFCGEISGANVLTF.